The 27 T cell receptor beta chains below were found in one sample sequenced in a study of Graves' ophthalmopathy and Graves' hyperthyroidism. Amplification of TCR beta CDR3 regions used RNA transcripts. The first round was an RT-PCR with HTBI primers, and the second round was a multiplex PCR. Each CDR3 protein gets one entry after TCRdb re-called the multiplex PCR reads with MiXCR. The sample lists more than 550,000 distinct CDR3 sequences, about 41% occurring once. The material sequenced was peripheral blood. The receptors stem from an adult man with Graves' ophthalmopathy.

Comment on this clonotype: The CDR3 does not end in the conserved phenylalanine or tryptophan, so this is likely a read error. It is unclear where the CDR3 begins or ends on the DNA, so no DNA is shown, and the CDR3 is as TCRdb lists it. V and J are TRBV24-1 and TRBJ1-3. The V gene's germline CDR1 is KGHDR and CDR2 SFDVKD. A total of 8 residues make up the CDR3, ends included. This CDR3 is CATSDWAG.

V and J are TRBV3-1 and TRBJ1-2; no clear D gene. Looked up from germline, CDR1 is LGHDT and CDR2 is YNNKEL (reference sequence). V was pared by 0 bases and J by 4 bases, with 9 bases between. This CDR3 contains 14 residues. CDR3 amino acids: CASSQEAGGYGYTF. The CDR3 region has the DNA TGTGCCAGCAGCCAAGAAGCGGGAGGCTATGGCTACACCTTC. The whole variable domain, remainder taken from reference TRBV3-1 and TRBJ1-2, is DTAVSQTPKYLVTQMGNDKSIKCEQNLGHDTMYWYKQDSKKFLKIMFSYNNKELIINETVPNRFSPKSPDKAHLNLHINSLELGDSAVYFCASSQEAGGYGYTFGSGTRLTVV.

The chain recombines TRBV9 with TRBJ2-5; D not certain. The DNA matches TRBJ2-1 better at its end, which makes the J call doubtful. The germline V gene encodes CDR1 SGDLS and CDR2 YYNGEE. The CDR3 runs to 14 residues. The CDR3 protein is CASQAGWMSGEQFF. The CDR3 DNA reads TGTGCCAGTCAAGCCGGATGGATGTCCGGTGAGCAGTTCTTC.

The rearrangement links TRBV14 to TRBJ2-7; no definite D call. The J call is in doubt because the DNA end fits TRBJ2-1 better. The length of the CDR3 is 13 residues. Germline CDR1 SGHDN, CDR2 FVKESK. CDR3 residues: CASSQVHPSEQFF. CDR3 coding DNA: TGTGCCAGCAGCCAAGTCCACCCCAGTGAGCAGTTCTTC.

Many counts were recorded for this clonotype. The J gene is TRBJ2-2, the V gene TRBV7-3; D gene unclear. Between the trimmed V and J ends, which lost 5 bases and 7 bases, there was a span of 5 bases. The germline CDR1 and CDR2 sequences are SGHTA and FQGTGA. This CDR3 has 11 amino acids. In DNA form, the CDR3 reads TGTGCCAGCAGCCCAGGCGGGGAGCTGTTTTTT. It yields the protein CASSPGGELFF.

The rearrangement uses TRBV29-1 and TRBJ1-5, with a weak D call TRBD1 (5 bases). The CDR3 has 12 residues. V was trimmed by 4 bases and J by 4 bases, leaving 8 bases between them. Germline loops: CDR1 SQVTM, CDR2 ANQGSEA. CDR3 region: CSVVAGNQPQHF. The CDR3 DNA is TGCAGCGTTGTGGCAGGGAATCAGCCCCAGCATTTT.

The chain carries TRBV20-1 and TRBJ1-4, with D perhaps TRBD1 (6 bases). The CDR3 extends over 14 amino acids. Germline lookup yields CDR1 DFQATT and CDR2 SNEGSKA (reference sequence). V was shortened by 0 bases and J by 7 bases, with 12 bases between the two germline ends. The CDR3 region is CSAREWGRSEKLFF. In DNA, the CDR3 is TGCAGTGCTAGAGAATGGGGGCGTAGTGAAAAACTGTTTTTT.

On this clonotype itself: Just one base apart from a much larger clone, this may be a read error. CDR3 in amino acids: CASNLRDPFSGANVLTF. CDR3 nucleotides: TGTGCCAGCAACTTAAGGGATCCCTTCTCTGGGGCCAACGTCCTGACTTTC. The chain employs TRBV5-6 and TRBJ2-6; D gene uncertain. V was cut by 6 bases and J by 0 bases, with 16 bases left in between. Germline-derived CDR1 and CDR2 are SGHDT and YYEEEE. There are 17 residues in the CDR3.

This chain joins TRBV2 and TRBJ1-1, with TRBD1 as a possible D gene (5 bases). The germline V gene encodes CDR1 SNHLY and CDR2 FYNNEI. This CDR3 has 14 amino acids. The V and J ends lost 4 bases and 1 base respectively, with 10 bases between them. The CDR3 DNA is TGTGCCAGCAGTGCCCGGACAACGAACACTGAAGCTTTCTTT. The encoded protein is CASSARTTNTEAFF.

This clonotype was observed a few times. The chain has TRBV12-3 or TRBV12-4 and TRBJ1-1, with a tentative D call TRBD1 (6 bases). The CDR3 has 14 residues. V dropped 5 bases and J dropped 1 base, with 11 bases sitting between them. CDR3: CASSSWGPNTEAFF. DNA for the CDR3: TGTGCCAGCAGTAGCTGGGGGCCGAACACTGAAGCTTTCTTT.

This clonotype was observed a handful of times. A junction end diverges from the germline sequence, so it may reflect a read error. The V and J genes are TRBV7-9 and TRBJ2-5; 8 nucleotides align to TRBD2. The CDR3 covers 14 residues. CDR1 is SEHNR and CDR2 is FQNEAQ in the germline V gene (reference sequence). The chain's CDR3 is CASTLPGGAETQYF. CDR3 in DNA: TGTGCCAGCACCTTACCCGGGGGGGCAGAGACCCAGTACTTC.

CDR3 in DNA: TGCAGTGCAGAGACAGGGAGGGCCTACGAGCAGTACTTC. Its translation: CSAETGRAYEQYF. The chain is built from TRBV20-1 and TRBJ2-7, with D perhaps matching TRBD1 or TRBD2 (7 bases each). Deletions cut 6 bases from V and 2 bases from J, with 14 bases between. This CDR3 contains 13 residues. Germline lookup yields CDR1 DFQATT and CDR2 SNEGSKA (reference sequence).

Notes on this clonotype: A read error may be the cause here, since a much bigger clone is one base away. The J gene is TRBJ1-2, the V gene TRBV7-9; 9 bases match TRBD1. The CDR3 is made up of 14 amino acids. CDR1 is SEHNR, CDR2 FQNEAQ, per germline (reference sequence). CDR3 DNA sequence: TGCGCCAGCAGGCCGGGACAGGGATCGCTCGGCTACACCTTC. Protein product: CASRPGQGSLGYTF. The whole variable domain, filled in from reference TRBV7-9 and TRBJ1-2, reads DTGVSQNPRHKITKRGQNVTFRCDPISEHNRLYWYRQTLGQGPEFLTYFQNEAQLEKSRLLSDRFSAERPKGSFSTLEIQRTEQGDSAMYLCASRPGQGSLGYTFGSGTRLTVV.

The V call is TRBV6-5, the J call TRBJ1-1, with D tentatively TRBD1 (5 bases). This CDR3 is 15 amino acids long. CDR1 and CDR2 (germline): MNHEY, SVGAGI. V shed 0 bases and J shed 4 bases, with 12 bases lying between them. CDR3 residues: CASSYSIGEGTEAFF. The CDR3, as DNA: TGTGCCAGCAGTTACTCGATAGGGGAGGGCACTGAAGCTTTCTTT.

As regards this clonotype: An end of the junction does not agree with germline; a read error may underlie this. This chain links TRBV10-2 with TRBJ2-7; D may correspond to TRBD1 or TRBD2 (7 bases each). Germline V gives CDR1 WSHSY, CDR2 SAAADI. The CDR3 is 15 residues long. The CDR3 sequence: CASSDAQGGDYEQYF. CDR3 coding DNA: TGTGCCAGCAGTGACGCCCAGGGGGGGGACTACGAGCAGTACTTC.

This clonotype was detected many times. J is TRBJ1-5 and V is TRBV2; D is perhaps TRBD1 (6 bases). Germline V gene data show CDR1 as SNHLY and CDR2 as FYNNEI. The CDR3 is made up of 16 amino acids. The V gene lost 6 bases and the J gene lost 12 bases, with 27 bases spanning the gap. The CDR3 nucleotides read TGTGCCAGCAGCCCCCGGGACATAGGGAGCAATCAGTGCCAGCATTTT. This gives the protein CASSPRDIGSNQCQHF.

This clonotype was counted a few times. The chain carries TRBV7-9 and TRBJ2-7; 9 bases are shared with TRBD1. Germline CDR1 reads SEHNR; CDR2 reads FQNEAQ (reference sequence). With V trimmed by 2 bases and J by 0 bases, 8 bases remained unmatched. This CDR3 has 17 amino acids. The CDR3 DNA is TGTGCCAGCAGCTTATCTTTGGAGGGACAGGGCTCCTACGAGCAGTACTTC. Amino acids: CASSLSLEGQGSYEQYF.

The rearrangement joins TRBV29-1 to TRBJ2-7, with 8 nucleotides matching TRBD2. The length of the CDR3 is 12 residues. V dropped 8 bases and J dropped 7; count of bases not matched to a gene: 10. Germline V CDR1 and CDR2: SQVTM, ANQGSEA. As DNA, the CDR3 is TGCAGCCCTACCGGGACTAGGGGAGAGCAGTACTTC. This encodes CSPTGTRGEQYF.

The chain is built from TRBV12-3 or TRBV12-4 and TRBJ2-3; D call uncertain. V dropped 1 base and J dropped 1 base, with 6 bases sitting between them. The CDR3 spans 14 residues. CDR3 in amino acids: CASSLGQGTDTQYF. For the CDR3, the DNA is TGTGCCAGCAGTTTAGGGCAGGGCACAGATACGCAGTATTTT.

V usage is TRBV12-5 and J usage is TRBJ1-6; D is perhaps TRBD1 (6 bases). Germline V gene data show CDR1 as LGHNT and CDR2 as FRNRAP. The CDR3 has 14 amino acids. Between the trimmed V and J ends, which lost 1 base and 10 bases, there was a span of 11 bases. CDR3 region: CASGLGRGPSPLHF. The DNA for the CDR3 is TGTGCTAGTGGTTTGGGGCGGGGGCCCTCACCCCTCCACTTT.

At least ten counts were recorded for this clonotype. The V call is TRBV6-5, the J call TRBJ1-5, with D uncertain. V lost 5 bases and J lost 4, with 15 bases in between. The CDR3 is 15 residues long. Germline CDR1 is MNHEY and CDR2 is SVGAGI. CDR3 protein: CASSPRGGRNQPQHF. The CDR3 DNA is TGTGCCAGCAGTCCGCGGGGAGGTCGGAATCAGCCCCAGCATTTT.

This clonotype was seen a handful of times. This chain joins TRBV24-1 and TRBJ2-2; 7 bases align to TRBD1. Losses at the gene ends were 0 bases for V and 3 bases for J; bases not matched to a gene: 0. Germline CDR1 and CDR2: KGHDR and SFDVKD. The CDR3 runs to 15 residues. CDR3: CATSDLQGDTGELFF. The CDR3 DNA is TGTGCCACCAGTGATTTGCAGGGGGACACCGGGGAGCTGTTTTTT.

This clonotype was detected ten times or more. At one of its ends the junction is not consistent with the germline gene, which may arise from a read error. The chain links TRBV5-1 to TRBJ1-3, with D hard to call. CDR1 and CDR2 from the germline V gene are SGHRS and YFSETQ. This CDR3 has 12 amino acids. The CDR3 nucleotides read TGTGCCAGCAGCTTAGAAGGGAACACCATATATTTT. Translation gives CASSLEGNTIYF.

This clonotype has a count of ten or more. The rearrangement joins TRBV7-9 to TRBJ2-5; a possible D gene is TRBD1 (6 bases). The CDR3 loop spans 17 amino acids. Trimming shortened V by 5 bases and J by 5 bases, and 24 bases separated the two germline ends. Germline values: CDR1 SEHNR, CDR2 FQNEAQ (reference sequence). DNA for the CDR3: TGTGCCAGCAGCGGGAATTTGGGGGCGCGTTTCGTTGAGACCCAGTACTTC. Residues: CASSGNLGARFVETQYF.

At least ten counts were recorded for this clonotype. The genes are TRBV7-8 and TRBJ2-7; D possibly corresponds to TRBD1 (6 bases). The CDR3 has 15 amino acids. Trimming took 2 bases from V and 0 from J, leaving 11 bases between them. The V gene's germline CDR1 is SGHVS and CDR2 FQNEAQ. CDR3 amino acids: CASSLTFRGSYEQYF. The CDR3 nucleotides read TGTGCCAGCAGCTTAACGTTCAGGGGCTCCTACGAGCAGTACTTC.

The chain has TRBV19 and TRBJ2-2; TRBD1 matches at 10 bases. CDR3 length: 15 residues. With V trimmed by 2 bases and J by 7 bases, 4 bases remained unmatched. Looked up from germline, CDR1 is LNHDA and CDR2 is SQIVND (reference sequence). The CDR3 DNA sequence: TGTGCCAGTAGTATAAGGGGACAGGGGAACGGGGAGCTGTTTTTT. This codes for CASSIRGQGNGELFF.

This clonotype was seen only once. At one end the junction does not follow the germline gene, possibly because of a read error. The rearrangement uses TRBV7-9 and TRBJ2-7; D could derive from TRBD1 or TRBD2 (5 bases each). In germline, CDR1 is SEHNR, CDR2 FQNEAQ (reference sequence). This CDR3 comprises 16 residues. The CDR3 region has the DNA TGTGCCAGCAGCATCTGGGGGACGACTGTCTCCTACGAGCAGAACTTC. Its protein product is CASSIWGTTVSYEQNF.